The 14 T cell receptor beta chains given below trace back to one sample, sequenced in a study of shared clonotypes between healthy human individuals (dated by TCRdb to the early 2020s). The library was made by the immunoSEQ multiplex PCR assay. The immuneACCESS repertoire file appears here via TCRdb, limited to in-frame rearrangements. These files lack a portion of the clones; in checked studies, under half of the deficit traces to unresolved V genes, and the cause of the others is not known. Across this sample there are about 1,500,000 clones, with around 95% seen only once. The ten largest clones capture approximately 1.1% of the sample. The sequenced sample was naive CD4+ T cells sorted from blood. In light of the paper, this sample's cell subset or site label describes: CD45RA+ positively selected. The source is a man aged 25-45 years in good health.

The count of this clone is one. The gene calls are TRBV19 and TRBJ1-2; 7 positions match TRBD1. Germline V CDR1 and CDR2: LNHDA, SQIVND (reference sequence). J was trimmed by 5 bases and V by 3 bases; bases with no gene match: 9. The CDR3 spans 15 residues. The CDR3 coding sequence is TGTGCCAGTAGTATGATGAGACAGGGAATGTATGGCTACACCTTC. Translating it yields CASSMMRQGMYGYTF.

This sequence joins TRBV5-1 and TRBJ2-7; TRBD1 is a possible D gene (5 bases). Germline CDR1 and CDR2: SGHRS and YFSETQ. This CDR3 has 13 amino acids. Trimming cost V 4 bases and J 11 bases, with 19 bases left between them. The CDR3 bases are TGCGCCAGCAGCCGCTCGACAGACGAGAAAGAGTACTTC. As protein: CASSRSTDEKEYF. Filled out from reference TRBV5-1 and TRBJ2-7, the complete variable domain reads KAGVTQTPRYLIKTRGQQVTLSCSPISGHRSVSWYQQTPGQGLQFLFEYFSETQRNKGNFPGRFSGRQFSNSRSEMNVSTLELGDSALYLCASSRSTDEKEYFGPGTRLTVT.

The V gene is TRBV7-2, the J gene TRBJ1-5, with TRBD1 matching over 8 bases. CDR3 length equals 16 residues. With 5 bases clipped from V and 3 bases from J, the junction kept 9 bases outside the gene matches. Germline V gene sequence: CDR1 SGHTA, CDR2 FQGNSA. CDR3: CASSPGGAENNQPQHF. Here the CDR3 DNA reads TGTGCCAGCAGCCCAGGGGGCGCCGAGAACAATCAGCCCCAGCATTTT.

The rearrangement uses TRBV7-9 and TRBJ2-2; TRBD1 is a possible D gene (5 bases). V dropped 4 bases and J dropped 4 bases, with 10 bases sitting between them. The germline CDR1 and CDR2 sequences are SEHNR and FQNEAQ (reference sequence). The CDR3 has 14 amino acids. The CDR3 loop reads CASSSPQGTGELFF. CDR3 nucleotides: TGTGCCAGCAGCTCCCCGCAGGGCACCGGGGAGCTGTTTTTT.

The chain has TRBV28 and TRBJ2-7; D may be TRBD2 (5 bases). Trimming pared 3 bases from V and 0 bases from J, leaving 15 bases between. The CDR3 is 16 amino acids. CDR1 and CDR2 (germline): MDHEN, SYDVKM. CDR3 nucleotides: TGTGCCAGCAGTTTCTTTTTAACTAGGAGCTCCTACGAGCAGTACTTC. This encodes CASSFFLTRSSYEQYF.

The chain is built from TRBV7-6 and TRBJ2-7; D is ambiguous. The CDR3 covers 15 residues. Germline V gene data show CDR1 as SGHVS and CDR2 as FNYEAQ. V lost 0 bases to trimming and J lost 6 bases, with 15 bases between them. This CDR3 is CASSLARDPAGEQYF. Written as DNA, the CDR3 is TGTGCCAGCAGCTTAGCGCGTGACCCCGCCGGCGAGCAGTACTTC.

This chain uses TRBV6-1 with TRBJ1-5; tentatively, D is TRBD1 (5 bases). The CDR3 length is 15 residues. Per germline, CDR1 MNHNS and CDR2 SASEGT. V shed 8 bases and J shed 5 bases, with 19 bases lying between them. CDR3 nucleotide sequence: TGTGCCAGCCTAGTTGGGGGGGGGAAATATCAGCCCCAGCATTTT. This codes for CASLVGGGKYQPQHF.

The chain uses TRBV27 and TRBJ2-7; 10 bases match TRBD2. The CDR3 is 17 residues long. Germline V gene data show CDR1 as MNHEY and CDR2 as SMNVEV (reference sequence). With V trimmed by 1 base and J by 2 bases, 8 bases remained unmatched. The CDR3 loop reads CASSLFSGRPDPYEQYF. Written as DNA, the CDR3 is TGTGCCAGCAGTTTATTTAGCGGGAGGCCTGATCCCTACGAGCAGTACTTC.

The rearrangement links TRBV10-1 to TRBJ2-1; TRBD2 aligns across 11 bases. The CDR3 consists of 17 residues. CDR1 and CDR2 from the germline V gene are WNHNN and SYGVQD (reference sequence). V shed 2 bases, J shed 9 bases, and the junction held 12 bases outside the gene matches. For the CDR3, the DNA is TGCGCCAGCAGTGAGGCCCAGACTAGCGGGAAGCGAGCTGAGCAGTTCTTC. It encodes CASSEAQTSGKRAEQFF.

This chain joins TRBV19 and TRBJ2-7; TRBD2 aligns across 12 bases. Germline CDR1 LNHDA, CDR2 SQIVND (reference sequence). After removal of 3 bases from V and 2 bases from J, the junction contained 2 bases not matched to a gene. This CDR3 is built from 15 residues. The CDR3 here is CASSIRLAGAYEQYF. As DNA, the CDR3 is TGTGCCAGTAGTATTCGACTAGCGGGGGCCTACGAGCAGTACTTC.

This chain joins TRBV4-3 and TRBJ1-1, with 7 bases that match TRBD1. V gave up 0 bases and J gave up 5 bases; unmatched junction bases: 6. The CDR3 has 15 residues. Germline V CDR1 and CDR2: LGHNA, YSLEER. The CDR3 DNA follows: TGCGCCAGCAGCCAAGATAGGACAGGAGTTACTGAAGCTTTCTTT. Translated, it gives CASSQDRTGVTEAFF.

The V call is TRBV29-1, the J call TRBJ2-5, with 9 bases aligning to TRBD1. The germline V gene encodes CDR1 SQVTM and CDR2 ANQGSEA. V shed 2 bases and J 5 bases; nucleotides not matched to a gene: 6. The CDR3 is 14 amino acids. CDR3 in amino acids: CSVELGQGDETQYF. In DNA form, the CDR3 reads TGCAGCGTTGAATTGGGACAGGGAGATGAGACCCAGTACTTC.

The CDR3 sequence is CASSTGDYEQYF. Written as DNA, the CDR3 is TGTGCCAGCAGCACAGGAGATTACGAGCAGTACTTC. The chain uses TRBV5-4 and TRBJ2-7, with D possibly matching TRBD1 (5 bases). V gave up 4 bases and J gave up 4 bases, with 9 bases separating them. CDR1 is SGHNT, CDR2 YYREEE, per germline (reference sequence). The CDR3 has 12 residues. The variable domain in full, with the rest retrieved from reference TRBV5-4 and TRBJ2-7, is ETGVTQSPTHLIKTRGQQVTLRCSSQSGHNTVSWYQQALGQGPQFIFQYYREEENGRGNFPPRFSGLQFPNYSSELNVNALELDDSALYLCASSTGDYEQYFGPGTRLTVT.

The genes are TRBV28 and TRBJ1-3; the match to TRBD1 covers 7 bases. There are 13 residues in the CDR3. Germline lookup yields CDR1 MDHEN and CDR2 SYDVKM. The trim removed 8 bases at V and 4 bases at J, leaving 5 bases unmatched. CDR3 DNA sequence: TGTGCCAGCGGGCAGGGGGGCGGAAACACCATATATTTT. This encodes CASGQGGGNTIYF. The full variable domain, rest sourced from reference TRBV28 and TRBJ1-3, is DVKVTQSSRYLVKRTGEKVFLECVQDMDHENMFWYRQDPGLGLRLIYFSYDVKMKEKGDIPEGYSVSREKKERFSLILESASTNQTSMYLCASGQGGGNTIYFGEGSWLTVV.